The rows below give T cell receptor beta chains drawn from one sample of a study of T cell responses to AZD1222 COVID-19 vaccine. Profiling relied on immunoSEQ multiplex PCR, and the TCRdb table lists in-frame clones only, not all of them. Among approximately 89,000 clones listed, around nine tenths were seen once. The sequencing used peripheral blood, collected on day 0 of MenACWY control vaccination. The receptors shown here come from an adult in good health. Both conserved end residues are part of each CDR3. A D gene is named only where the DNA matches it firmly. A row's size may be missing; if present it is once, few, many or a size class.

D | J | size | V | DNA | CDR3
- | TRBJ2-7 | - | TRBV12-3/TRBV12-4 | TGTGCCAGCAGTCCTGGACTATACGAGCAGTACTTC | CASSPGLYEQYF
- | TRBJ1-3 | - | TRBV11-2 | TGTGCCAGCAGCTCCGTCTTCGGGAGAGGAAACACCATATATTTT | CASSSVFGRGNTIYF
- | TRBJ1-4 | - | TRBV11-3 | TGTGCCAGCAGCTTAGATCGGCACGCCGTCAGGGAGGCAACTAATGAAAAACTGTTTTTT | CASSLDRHAVREATNEKLFF
- | TRBJ2-1 | - | TRBV6-5 | TGTGCCATCATTCACTCCTTTCCCCACAATGAGCAGTTCTTC | CAIIHSFPHNEQFF
- | TRBJ2-1 | - | TRBV5-6 | TGTGCCAGCAGCGCTAGCGAGATTGAGCAGTTCTTC | CASSASEIEQFF
- | TRBJ1-5 | - | TRBV19 | TGTGCCAGTAGTATAGATCAGGGAGGGCGTCGCAATCAGCCCCAGCATTTT | CASSIDQGGRRNQPQHF
- | TRBJ1-2 | - | TRBV2 | TGTGCCAGGCAGGCCCGCAGAAACTATGGCTACACCTTC | CARQARRNYGYTF
- | TRBJ1-1 | - | TRBV7-2 | TGTGCCAGCAGCCTCGTCCCCCTGGGCACTGAAGCTTTCTTT | CASSLVPLGTEAFF
- | TRBJ2-2 | - | TRBV2 | TGTGCCAGCATTGGACTGATAAACACCGGGGAGCTGTTTTTT | CASIGLINTGELFF
- | TRBJ2-1 | medium-sized | TRBV5-1 | TGCGCCAGCAGCTTGCCCGGAAACGGTTGGAATGAGCAGTTCTTC | CASSLPGNGWNEQFF
TRBD1 | TRBJ2-1 | - | TRBV19 | TGTGCCAGTAGTCTCGGACAGGAGTCCTACAATGAGCAGTTCTTC | CASSLGQESYNEQFF
TRBD2 | TRBJ2-5 | once | TRBV19 | TGTGCCGCAGGGTCGGGGGGAGGAGAGACCCAGTACTTC | CAAGSGGGETQYF
- | TRBJ1-5 | - | TRBV5-6 | TGTGCCAGCAGCCAAGGCTTAACCGAGCCCCAGCATTTT | CASSQGLTEPQHF
- | TRBJ1-1 | - | TRBV11-3 | TGTGCCTCCAGGGGAAGTGGAACTGAAGCTTTCTTT | CASRGSGTEAFF
TRBD1 | TRBJ2-2 | - | TRBV28 | TGTGCCAGCAGTCCCCCCGGGCCAGGGGGCGGGGAGCTGTTTTTT | CASSPPGPGGGELFF
- | TRBJ2-1 | - | TRBV4-1 | TGCGCCAGCAGCCATGGGGCGGGGAACCGGGACAATGAGCAGTTCTTC | CASSHGAGNRDNEQFF
TRBD2 | TRBJ2-7 | - | TRBV11-2 | TGTGCCAGCAGCTTAGGAGGTGCTACTAGCGGACCCCCCTACGAGCAGTACTTC | CASSLGGATSGPPYEQYF
- | TRBJ1-4 | - | TRBV5-6 | TGTGCCAGCAGCTTGGAGCTGGATGAAAAACTGTTTTTT | CASSLELDEKLFF
TRBD1 | TRBJ2-1 | - | TRBV29-1 | TGCAGCGGACAGGGGGCAGGTGAGCAGTTCTTC | CSGQGAGEQFF
- | TRBJ1-2 | - | TRBV18 | TGTGCCAGCTCACCACCGAGGGTGCGAGGCTATGGCTACACCTTC | CASSPPRVRGYGYTF
- | TRBJ1-6 | - | TRBV27 | TGTGCCAGCAGGCGTAGTGGCAGCTCCTATAATTCACCCCTCCACTTT | CASRRSGSSYNSPLHF
- | TRBJ1-6 | - | TRBV7-2 | TGTGCCAGCAGAGTTAAACAGGGAATTAATTCACCCCTCCACTTT | CASRVKQGINSPLHF
TRBD1 | TRBJ2-4 | - | TRBV20-1 | TGCAGTGCTAGTTGGCCAGGGGGCGGCAAAAACATTCAGTACTTC | CSASWPGGGKNIQYF
- | TRBJ1-5 | - | TRBV2 | TGTGCCAGCCTGAGGGAACCATATAGCAATCAGCCCCAGCATTTT | CASLREPYSNQPQHF
- | TRBJ1-4 | - | TRBV5-4 | TGTGCCAGCAGCCATAGGGACGGAAAACTGTTTTTT | CASSHRDGKLFF
TRBD2 | TRBJ2-1 | - | TRBV19 | TGTGCCAGTCATCAGAGCGGGAGGGCCATCCATGAGCAGTTCTTC | CASHQSGRAIHEQFF
- | TRBJ2-5 | - | TRBV29-1 | TGCAGCGTTGAAGGATCGGACAGCAAGAAGACCCAGTACTTC | CSVEGSDSKKTQYF
TRBD2 | TRBJ2-1 | - | TRBV6-5 | TGTGCCAGCAGTTACTCTAGCGGGGGGGAAAGTGAGCAGTTCTTC | CASSYSSGGESEQFF
- | TRBJ1-4 | - | TRBV3-1/TRBV3-2 | TGTGCCAGCAGCCAGTTTGGAGAACTGTTTTTT | CASSQFGELFF
TRBD2 | TRBJ2-5 | few | TRBV5-1 | TGCGCCTCCTCCATAGCGGGAGGGGAGACCCAGTACTTC | CASSIAGGETQYF
- | TRBJ1-2 | - | TRBV27 | TGTGCCAGCAGTTTATCGTCGATCTCAGGGGATGGCTACACCTTC | CASSLSSISGDGYTF
TRBD1 | TRBJ1-6 | once | TRBV28 | TGTGCCAGCACCGCTTTTGGGACAGTCTCTTCACCCCTCCACTTT | CASTAFGTVSSPLHF
TRBD1 | TRBJ1-5 | - | TRBV29-1 | TGCAGCGTTGGGGACAGGGGCAATCAGCCCCAGCATTTT | CSVGDRGNQPQHF
TRBD2 | TRBJ2-2 | - | TRBV6-5 | TGTGCCAGCAAAAGCGGGGGAGAGGACACCGGGGAGCTGTTTTTT | CASKSGGEDTGELFF
- | TRBJ1-6 | - | TRBV9 | TGTGCCAGCAGCCCCTCCTCCTTCGCGGGTCTTAATTCACCCCTCCACTTT | CASSPSSFAGLNSPLHF
TRBD1 | TRBJ1-6 | - | TRBV7-9 | TGTGCCAGCAGGCAGACAGGGTCTGATTCACCCCTCCACTTT | CASRQTGSDSPLHF
- | TRBJ2-2 | - | TRBV29-1 | TGCAGCGTTGGGGATATGGTTGCCGGGGAGCTGTTTTTT | CSVGDMVAGELFF
TRBD2 | TRBJ2-2 | once | TRBV11-2 | TGTGCCAGCAGCTCTACGCGGGGACTAGCTGAACTTAACACCGGGGAGCTGTTTTTT | CASSSTRGLAELNTGELFF
TRBD1 | TRBJ2-7 | - | TRBV13 | TGTGCCAGCAGCGCTCAGGGGGCGAGCTACGAGCAGTACTTC | CASSAQGASYEQYF
- | TRBJ1-3 | few | TRBV28 | TGTGCCAGCAGTGCCGGGGCTGGAAACACCATATATTTT | CASSAGAGNTIYF
- | TRBJ1-3 | - | TRBV28 | TGTGCCAGCAGTTTCGAGCACACCATATATTTT | CASSFEHTIYF
TRBD1 | TRBJ1-6 | - | TRBV4-1 | TGCGCCAGCAGCCAAGAGAGGGACAGCGGTTCACCCCTCCACTTT | CASSQERDSGSPLHF
- | TRBJ2-3 | - | TRBV5-5 | TGTGCCAGCAGGTTCGGACCGGGACGGAGCACAGATACGCAGTATTTT | CASRFGPGRSTDTQYF
- | TRBJ1-1 | - | TRBV7-8 | TGTGCCAGCAGCTTAGTTGAGGTGGAGGTTTTCTTT | CASSLVEVEVFF
TRBD1 | TRBJ2-7 | - | TRBV11-2 | TGTGCCAGCAGCCTCCGACAGGGGAGGAACGAGCAGTACTTC | CASSLRQGRNEQYF
TRBD2 | TRBJ2-5 | - | TRBV6-5 | TGTGCCAGCAGTTACTCGGCCGGGGGGTTCAGGGAGACCCAGTACTTC | CASSYSAGGFRETQYF
- | TRBJ2-1 | - | TRBV20-1 | TGCAGTGCTACGAACAGGGAGCAGTTCTTC | CSATNREQFF
- | TRBJ2-1 | - | TRBV7-8 | TGTGCCAGCAGCTTAGTAGGGGACTCCTCCTACAATGAGCAGTTCTTC | CASSLVGDSSYNEQFF